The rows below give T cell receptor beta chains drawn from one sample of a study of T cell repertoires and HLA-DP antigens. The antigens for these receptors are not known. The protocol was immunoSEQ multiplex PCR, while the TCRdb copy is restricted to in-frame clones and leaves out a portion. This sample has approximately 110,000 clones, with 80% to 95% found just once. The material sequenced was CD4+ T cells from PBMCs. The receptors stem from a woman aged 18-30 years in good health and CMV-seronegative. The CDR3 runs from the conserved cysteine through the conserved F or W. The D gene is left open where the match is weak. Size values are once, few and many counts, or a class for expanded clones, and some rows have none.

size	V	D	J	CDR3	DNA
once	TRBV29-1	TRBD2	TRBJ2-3	CSVSGKTTDTQYF	TGCAGCGTCAGCGGGAAAACCACAGATACGCAGTATTTT
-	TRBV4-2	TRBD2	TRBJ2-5	CASSHGPGTSGSGGTQYF	TGTGCCAGCAGCCATGGCCCCGGGACTAGCGGGAGCGGAGGGACCCAGTACTTC
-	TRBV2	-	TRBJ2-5	CASRSLIDTVQETQYF	TGTGCCAGCAGGAGTTTGATAGACACAGTCCAAGAGACCCAGTACTTC
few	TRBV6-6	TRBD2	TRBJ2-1	CASSLEAGGLYEQFF	TGTGCCAGCAGTTTAGAAGCGGGAGGGCTTTATGAGCAGTTCTTC
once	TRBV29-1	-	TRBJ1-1	CSVAAGRATEAFF	TGCAGCGTTGCAGCAGGGAGGGCCACTGAAGCTTTCTTT
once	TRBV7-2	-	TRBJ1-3	CASSLARGEGFSGNTIYF	TGTGCCAGCAGCTTAGCCCGGGGGGAGGGATTCTCTGGAAACACCATATATTTT
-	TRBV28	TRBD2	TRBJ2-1	CASSPLAGGHEQFF	TGTGCCAGCAGTCCATTAGCGGGAGGTCATGAGCAGTTCTTC
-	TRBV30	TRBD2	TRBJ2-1	CAWSVTVAGGPSDEQFF	TGTGCCTGGAGTGTAACGGTAGCGGGAGGGCCCTCGGATGAGCAGTTCTTC
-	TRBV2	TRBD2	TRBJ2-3	CASRALATTDTQYF	TGTGCCAGCAGAGCACTAGCGACGACAGATACGCAGTATTTT
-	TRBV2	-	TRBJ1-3	CASRGTGSGNTIYF	TGTGCCAGCAGGGGGACGGGCTCTGGAAACACCATATATTTT
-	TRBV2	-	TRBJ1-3	CASSEWTTSGNTIYF	TGTGCCAGCAGTGAGTGGACCACCTCTGGAAACACCATATATTTT
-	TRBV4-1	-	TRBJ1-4	CASSLRGGPGTAHNEKLFF	TGCGCCAGCAGCCTGAGGGGGGGGCCGGGGACCGCCCATAATGAAAAACTGTTTTTT
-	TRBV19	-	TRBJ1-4	CASRLDRNEKLFF	TGTGCCAGTAGACTGGACAGAAATGAAAAACTGTTTTTT
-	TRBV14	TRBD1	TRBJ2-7	CASSRPRTGTYEQYF	TGTGCCAGCAGCCGTCCCCGGACAGGGACGTACGAGCAGTACTTC
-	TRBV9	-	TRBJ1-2	CASSVANSPSYGYTF	TGTGCCAGCAGCGTAGCTAACAGCCCCAGCTATGGCTACACCTTC
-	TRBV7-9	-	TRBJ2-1	CASSDPGNEQFF	TGTGCCAGCAGCGATCCGGGTAATGAGCAGTTCTTC
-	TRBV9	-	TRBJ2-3	CASSGVTDTQYF	TGTGCCAGCAGCGGTGTCACAGATACGCAGTATTTT
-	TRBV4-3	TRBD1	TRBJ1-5	CASSLRQGGQPQHF	TGCGCCAGCAGCCTAAGACAGGGCGGTCAGCCCCAGCATTTT
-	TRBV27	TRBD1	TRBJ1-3	CASSPQDRACGGNTIYF	TGTGCCAGCAGTCCCCAGGACAGGGCTTGTGGAGGAAACACCATATATTTT
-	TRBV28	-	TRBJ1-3	CASSRRQGHAGNTIYF	TGTGCCAGCAGCCGTCGCCAGGGACACGCTGGAAACACCATATATTTT
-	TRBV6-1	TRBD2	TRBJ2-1	CASSLGLAGGNEQFF	TGTGCCAGCAGTTTGGGACTAGCGGGTGGCAATGAGCAGTTCTTC
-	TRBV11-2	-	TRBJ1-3	CASSLVQQGGNTIYF	TGTGCCAGCAGCTTAGTCCAACAGGGAGGAAACACCATATATTTT
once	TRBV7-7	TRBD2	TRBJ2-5	CASSPPGGETQYF	TGTGCTAGCAGTCCACCGGGGGGGGAGACCCAGTACTTC
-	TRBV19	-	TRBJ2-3	CASRPLDTDTQYF	TGTGCCAGTAGGCCGCTTGACACAGATACGCAGTATTTT
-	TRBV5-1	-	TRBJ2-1	CASKAEPANEQFF	TGCGCCAGCAAAGCGGAGCCCGCCAATGAGCAGTTCTTC
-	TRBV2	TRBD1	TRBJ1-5	CASRDRDRVGPQHF	TGTGCCAGCAGAGACCGGGACAGGGTGGGGCCCCAGCATTTT
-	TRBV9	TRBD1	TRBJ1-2	CASSGRQGWNYGYTF	TGTGCCAGCAGCGGCAGACAGGGTTGGAACTATGGCTACACCTTC
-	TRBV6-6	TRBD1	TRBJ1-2	CASTRAGGGGGIGYTF	TGTGCCAGCACGAGGGCAGGGGGCGGTGGTGGTATTGGCTACACCTTC